Below are 11 T cell receptor beta chains sequenced from a single sample in a study of blood T cell repertoires in COVID-19. Clones were sequenced by immunoSEQ multiplex PCR, and TCRdb holds only the in-frame ones, with some missing. The data show about 250,000 clones, approximately 86% seen once. Material: peripheral blood. These TCRs come from a woman aged 55-70 years who had recovered from COVID-19.

V gene TRBV7-3 combines with J gene TRBJ2-5; possibly TRBD2 for D (6 bases). Trimming stripped 4 bases from V and 5 bases from J, with 17 bases between. Germline V gene sequence: CDR1 SGHTA, CDR2 FQGTGA. The length of the CDR3 is 15 residues. In DNA, the CDR3 is TGTGCCAGCAGCTCGCAAGGCGGGGCCGGGGAGACCCAGTACTTC. This gives the protein CASSSQGGAGETQYF. Supplemented by reference TRBV7-3 and TRBJ2-5, the full variable domain reads GAGVSQTPSNKVTEKGKYVELRCDPISGHTALYWYRQSLGQGPEFLIYFQGTGAADDSGLPNDRFFAVRPEGSVSTLKIQRTERGDSAVYLCASSSQGGAGETQYFGPGTRLLVL.

This chain joins TRBV5-4 and TRBJ1-1; the D is unclear. With 0 bases removed from V and 3 bases from J, the gap between germline ends came to 6 bases. CDR3 length: 13 amino acids. CDR1 and CDR2 (germline): SGHNT, YYREEE (reference sequence). CDR3 DNA sequence: TGTGCCAGCAGCTTGGACAGACACACTGAAGCTTTCTTT. This sequence encodes CASSLDRHTEAFF.

This clone was seen once. Within the sample, other DNA sequences also encode this same CDR3. This chain links TRBV7-2 with TRBJ2-5; D call uncertain. The V end was cut by 5 bases, the J end by 4 bases, with 14 bases between. Germline-derived CDR1 and CDR2 are SGHTA and FQGNSA. The CDR3 is 14 amino acids. The CDR3 loop reads CASSPAGRPETQYF. The CDR3 nucleotides read TGTGCCAGCAGCCCTGCAGGTCGCCCAGAGACCCAGTACTTC. The whole variable domain, filled in from reference TRBV7-2 and TRBJ2-5, reads GAGVSQSPSNKVTEKGKDVELRCDPISGHTALYWYRQSLGQGLEFLIYFQGNSAPDKSGLPSDRFSAERTGGSVSTLTIQRTQQEDSAVYLCASSPAGRPETQYFGPGTRLLVL.

This chain joins TRBV6-4 and TRBJ1-1; D remains ambiguous. V was shortened by 6 bases and J by 1 base, with 15 bases between the two germline ends. The CDR3 length is 15 residues. Germline CDR1 reads MRHNA; CDR2 reads SNTAGT. CDR3 region: CASRLLAGPNTEAFF. The CDR3, as DNA: TGTGCCAGCAGACTTTTAGCGGGTCCGAACACTGAAGCTTTCTTT.

The chain links TRBV19 to TRBJ1-2, with unresolved D. The V end was cut by 2 bases, the J end by 8 bases, with 9 bases between. The CDR3 has 12 residues. Germline CDR1 reads LNHDA; CDR2 reads SQIVND (reference sequence). The DNA of the CDR3 is TGTGCCAGTAGTATATTCGGCGGCGGCTACACCTTC. This encodes CASSIFGGGYTF.

CDR3 coding DNA: TGTGCCAGCAGTGTCGCTAGCGGGGGATTCTACGAGCAGTACTTC. It specifies CASSVASGGFYEQYF. This chain joins TRBV6-4 and TRBJ2-7, with 10 bases aligning to TRBD2. V gave up 4 bases and J gave up 3 bases; unmatched junction bases: 6. The CDR3 is 15 residues long. The V gene's germline CDR1 is MRHNA and CDR2 SNTAGT.

The chain links TRBV29-1 to TRBJ1-1; perhaps TRBD1 as D (5 bases). Germline V gene data show CDR1 as SQVTM and CDR2 as ANQGSEA. The CDR3 spans 12 residues. This CDR3 reads CKGAFGGTEAFF. For the CDR3, the DNA is TGCAAGGGAGCCTTCGGGGGCACTGAAGCTTTCTTT.

This chain uses TRBV5-1 with TRBJ1-6; 12 nucleotides agree with TRBD1. The CDR3 covers 17 residues. Losses at the gene ends were 2 bases for V and 10 bases for J; bases not matched to a gene: 10. CDR1 is SGHRS, CDR2 YFSETQ, per germline. The CDR3 loop reads CASSFTTGTGGGSPLHF. The CDR3 bases are TGCGCCAGCAGCTTTACCACCGGGACAGGGGGCGGATCACCCCTCCACTTT.

This clone was found a few times. The chain recombines TRBV4-2 with TRBJ2-7; 10 bases align to TRBD2. The CDR3 contains 14 residues. V dropped 7 bases and J dropped 5; count of bases not matched to a gene: 8. CDR1 is LGHNA and CDR2 is YNFKEQ in the germline V gene. DNA for the CDR3: TGTGCCAGCACCCCGGGACTAGCGAGTCACGAGCAGTACTTC. Protein sequence: CASTPGLASHEQYF.

J is TRBJ2-3 and V is TRBV11-2; 8 bases agree with TRBD2. Germline CDR1 is SGHAT and CDR2 is FQNNGV. This CDR3 spans 16 amino acids. V lost 1 base, J lost 0 bases, and 3 bases stayed unmatched. DNA for the CDR3: TGTGCCAGCAGCTTAGCGGGGGGGCTTAGCACAGATACGCAGTATTTT. Protein: CASSLAGGLSTDTQYF.

V and J are TRBV19 and TRBJ1-1; D is unclear. There are 13 residues in the CDR3. Germline V lookup: CDR1 LNHDA, CDR2 SQIVND (reference sequence). The germline V and J ends were trimmed by 10 bases and 2 bases, with 14 bases remaining between them. The CDR3 sequence is CATASGFNTEAFF. In DNA, the CDR3 is TGTGCCACCGCATCGGGATTTAACACTGAAGCTTTCTTT.